This passage covers 21 T cell receptor beta chains from one sample sequenced in a study of CD8 T cells in Susac syndrome. RNA was extracted with the RNeasy kit, and a quantity of roughly 0.5 to 1 ug was reverse transcribed using random hexamers. Using its own MiXCR run on the immunoSEQ multiplex PCR reads, TCRdb lists one record per CDR3 protein. The data hold 150,000 to 190,000 distinct CDR3 sequences, with over 95% observed a single time. The material sequenced was CD8+ T cells from PBMCs. Receptor source: a human donor with multiple sclerosis.

A single count supports this clonotype. The rearrangement uses TRBV6-5 and TRBJ2-5; no reliable D call. With 6 bases removed from V and 4 bases from J, the gap between germline ends came to 12 bases. This CDR3 is 13 amino acids long. Germline CDR1 MNHEY, CDR2 SVGAGI. CDR3 loop: CASSPGPPETQYF. In nucleotides, the CDR3 is TGTGCCAGCAGCCCCGGACCGCCAGAGACCCAGTACTTC.

V is TRBV14 and J is TRBJ2-5, with 9 bases that match TRBD2. The CDR3 covers 15 residues. CDR1 and CDR2 (germline): SGHDN, FVKESK. The trim removed 0 bases at V and 5 bases at J, leaving 4 bases unmatched. The CDR3 sequence: CASSQDQRGDETQYF. The CDR3 DNA is TGTGCCAGCAGCCAAGATCAGCGGGGGGACGAGACCCAGTACTTC. Combining the CDR3 with reference TRBV14 and TRBJ2-5 gives the whole variable domain EAGVTQFPSHSVIEKGQTVTLRCDPISGHDNLYWYRRVMGKEIKFLLHFVKESKQDESGMPNNRFLAERTGGTYSTLKVQPAELEDSGVYFCASSQDQRGDETQYFGPGTRLLVL.

The genes are TRBV27 and TRBJ1-5; D is unclear. The V gene lost 4 bases and the J gene lost 2 bases, with 15 bases spanning the gap. CDR3 size: 16 residues. Germline values: CDR1 MNHEY, CDR2 SMNVEV (reference sequence). The CDR3 spells CASSSGREVRNQPQHF. The DNA of the CDR3 is TGTGCCAGCAGTTCCGGGAGAGAGGTTCGCAATCAGCCCCAGCATTTT.

The rearrangement joins TRBV15 to TRBJ1-2, with D perhaps matching TRBD1 (6 bases). CDR1 is LNHNV and CDR2 is YYDKDF in the germline V gene (reference sequence). The CDR3 has 15 amino acids. Deletions cut 3 bases from V and 0 bases from J, with 11 bases between. The DNA for the CDR3 is TGTGCCACCAGCAGTCACAGGGCTCCTAACTATGGCTACACCTTC. Amino acids: CATSSHRAPNYGYTF. The entire variable domain, with the rest obtained from reference TRBV15 and TRBJ1-2, is as follows: DAMVIQNPRYQVTQFGKPVTLSCSQTLNHNVMYWYQQKSSQAPKLLFHYYDKDFNNEADTPDNFQSRRPNTSFCFLDIRSPGLGDTAMYLCATSSHRAPNYGYTFGSGTRLTVV.

This CDR3 reads CASSVDGLRKETQYF. The CDR3, as DNA: TGTGCCAGCAGCGTAGATGGGTTACGTAAAGAGACCCAGTACTTC. The rearrangement joins TRBV9 to TRBJ2-5; D call uncertain. The CDR3 has 15 residues. Germline loops: CDR1 SGDLS, CDR2 YYNGEE. Trimming left V 0 bases short and J 3 bases short, with 12 bases between.

This chain connects TRBV3-1 to TRBJ1-6; no reliable D call. CDR1 and CDR2 (germline): LGHDT, YNNKEL (reference sequence). Trimming pared 4 bases from V and 10 bases from J, leaving 20 bases between. The CDR3 consists of 16 residues. The CDR3: CASSPGRASRESPLHF. Here the CDR3 DNA reads TGTGCCAGCAGCCCTGGGAGGGCCTCAAGGGAGTCACCCCTCCACTTT. Full variable domain (rest looked up from reference TRBV3-1 and TRBJ1-6): DTAVSQTPKYLVTQMGNDKSIKCEQNLGHDTMYWYKQDSKKFLKIMFSYNNKELIINETVPNRFSPKSPDKAHLNLHINSLELGDSAVYFCASSPGRASRESPLHFGNGTRLTVT.

This rearrangement joins TRBV30 to TRBJ1-4; tentative D call: TRBD1 (5 bases). This CDR3 region has 14 residues. Germline loops: CDR1 GTSNPN, CDR2 SVGIG (reference sequence). V was cut by 5 bases and J by 7 bases, with 17 bases left in between. This CDR3 is CAWSPGLRGEKLFF. Written as DNA, the CDR3 is TGTGCCTGGTCTCCGGGACTGAGGGGTGAAAAACTGTTTTTT.

V gene TRBV15 combines with J gene TRBJ1-2, with 8 positions matching TRBD1. Germline V gives CDR1 LNHNV, CDR2 YYDKDF (reference sequence). V was clipped by 1 base and J by 2 bases; unmatched bases: 3. This CDR3 region has 15 residues. The CDR3, as DNA: TGTGCCACCAGCAGAGCGGACAGGGCGAACTATGGCTACACCTTC. It encodes CATSRADRANYGYTF.

The V call is TRBV3-1, the J call TRBJ2-1, with a weak D call TRBD1 (6 bases). Germline V lookup: CDR1 LGHDT, CDR2 YNNKEL (reference sequence). This CDR3 region has 15 residues. The V and J ends lost 6 bases and 0 bases respectively, with 12 bases between them. The CDR3 protein is CASRGTSSSYNEQFF. CDR3 in DNA: TGTGCCAGCAGGGGGACATCAAGCTCCTACAATGAGCAGTTCTTC.

V usage is TRBV12-3 or TRBV12-4 and J usage is TRBJ2-7; TRBD2 is a possible D gene (5 bases). The length of the CDR3 is 14 residues. V lost 2 bases, J lost 2 bases, and 10 bases lay in between. CDR3 amino acids: CASSLRLAPYEQYF. CDR3 DNA: TGTGCCAGCAGTTTACGGCTAGCACCCTACGAGCAGTACTTC.

J is TRBJ2-1 and V is TRBV18; D is unclear. There are 17 residues in the CDR3. Trimming removed 4 bases at V and 0 bases at J, with 16 bases between. Germline V lookup: CDR1 KGHSH, CDR2 LQKENI. The CDR3 loop reads CASSQPTWRSSYNEQFF. CDR3 DNA sequence: TGTGCCAGCTCACAACCGACTTGGCGTAGCTCCTACAATGAGCAGTTCTTC.

V gene TRBV30 combines with J gene TRBJ1-2; D possibly corresponds to TRBD1 (5 bases). This CDR3 is built from 13 residues. Trimming took off 2 bases at V and 6 bases at J, with 13 bases between the two ends. The V gene's germline CDR1 is GTSNPN and CDR2 SVGIG (reference sequence). CDR3 coding DNA: TGTGCCTGGAGTCACGCTCAGGGTAATGGCTACACCTTC. Encoded protein: CAWSHAQGNGYTF. Together with reference TRBV30 and TRBJ1-2, the CDR3 gives the full variable domain: SQTIHQWPATLVQPVGSPLSLECTVEGTSNPNLYWYRQAAGRGLQLLFYSVGIGQISSEVPQNLSASRPQDRQFILSSKKLLLSDSGFYLCAWSHAQGNGYTFGSGTRLTVV.

In DNA, the CDR3 is TGTGCCAGCAGTTCCAGCGGGGGCCTGCAAGAGACCCAGTACTTC. Protein sequence: CASSSSGGLQETQYF. V and J are TRBV6-5 and TRBJ2-5, with 8 bases matching TRBD2. Germline lookup yields CDR1 MNHEY and CDR2 SVGAGI. This CDR3 spans 15 amino acids. V shed 4 bases and J 2 bases; nucleotides not matched to a gene: 6.

CDR3 sequence: CASRLSGGINEQFF. CDR3 nucleotides: TGTGCCAGCAGACTTAGTGGCGGCATCAATGAGCAGTTCTTC. The chain is built from TRBV11-2 and TRBJ2-1, with D unclear. V lost 6 bases and J lost 6, with 15 bases in between. Germline V gene lookup returns CDR1 SGHAT and CDR2 FQNNGV. The CDR3 is 14 amino acids.

V is TRBV4-1 and J is TRBJ1-5; D not certain. The CDR3 consists of 15 residues. V lost 4 bases and J 7 bases, leaving 17 bases between the germline ends. The germline gives CDR1 MGHRA, CDR2 YSYEKL. Written as DNA, the CDR3 is TGCGCCAGCAGCCCCTCAGACCCGCCGGCACAGCCCCAGCATTTT. Its translation is CASSPSDPPAQPQHF.

The CDR3 nucleotides are TGTGCCAGCAGGAAGGTAGACCTCGCATCCTACGAGCAGTACTTC. This translates into CASRKVDLASYEQYF. The chain recombines TRBV7-2 with TRBJ2-7, with D unclear. The CDR3 consists of 15 residues. Germline CDR1 reads SGHTA; CDR2 reads FQGNSA. Deletions cut 6 bases from V and 1 base from J, with 16 bases between.

V gene TRBV7-9 combines with J gene TRBJ2-1; D perhaps matches TRBD2 (5 bases). Trimming pared 2 bases from V and 9 bases from J, leaving 8 bases between. Germline V CDR1 and CDR2: SEHNR, FQNEAQ (reference sequence). The CDR3 contains 12 residues. CDR3 DNA sequence: TGTGCCAGCAGCTTAACTAGGATTGAGCAGTTCTTC. As protein: CASSLTRIEQFF. The entire variable domain, with the rest obtained from reference TRBV7-9 and TRBJ2-1, is as follows: DTGVSQNPRHKITKRGQNVTFRCDPISEHNRLYWYRQTLGQGPEFLTYFQNEAQLEKSRLLSDRFSAERPKGSFSTLEIQRTEQGDSAMYLCASSLTRIEQFFGPGTRLTVL.

This sequence joins TRBV7-9 and TRBJ2-7; D ambiguous. The V gene's germline CDR1 is SEHNR and CDR2 FQNEAQ (reference sequence). CDR3 length: 14 residues. V lost 4 bases to trimming and J lost 3 bases, with 13 bases between them. CDR3 nucleotide sequence: TGTGCCAGCAGCTCACCTTCAAGACACTACGAGCAGTACTTC. Its protein product is CASSSPSRHYEQYF.

The chain is built from TRBV6-2 or TRBV6-3 and TRBJ2-2; possibly TRBD1 for D (5 bases). V was trimmed by 5 bases and J by 0 bases, leaving 7 bases between them. The CDR3 is 14 amino acids. In germline, CDR1 is MNHEY, CDR2 SVGEGT. In DNA, the CDR3 is TGTGCCAGCAGTAGGGGCCCGAACACCGGGGAGCTGTTTTTT. It specifies CASSRGPNTGELFF.

The chain employs TRBV7-9 and TRBJ2-5; no clear D gene. CDR1 is SEHNR, CDR2 FQNEAQ, per germline (reference sequence). The CDR3 sequence is 13 residues long. With 1 base removed from V and 5 bases from J, the gap between germline ends came to 8 bases. The chain's CDR3 is CASSLGLEETQYF. For the CDR3, the DNA is TGTGCCAGCAGCTTAGGCCTAGAGGAGACCCAGTACTTC.

V and J are TRBV20-1 and TRBJ1-2; D not resolved. The CDR3 spans 14 residues. V was cut by 6 bases and J by 0 bases, with 14 bases left in between. From germline, CDR1 is DFQATT and CDR2 SNEGSKA (reference sequence). The CDR3 coding sequence is TGCAGTGCGAACGAGCGGAAGTCTAACTATGGCTACACCTTC. It encodes CSANERKSNYGYTF.